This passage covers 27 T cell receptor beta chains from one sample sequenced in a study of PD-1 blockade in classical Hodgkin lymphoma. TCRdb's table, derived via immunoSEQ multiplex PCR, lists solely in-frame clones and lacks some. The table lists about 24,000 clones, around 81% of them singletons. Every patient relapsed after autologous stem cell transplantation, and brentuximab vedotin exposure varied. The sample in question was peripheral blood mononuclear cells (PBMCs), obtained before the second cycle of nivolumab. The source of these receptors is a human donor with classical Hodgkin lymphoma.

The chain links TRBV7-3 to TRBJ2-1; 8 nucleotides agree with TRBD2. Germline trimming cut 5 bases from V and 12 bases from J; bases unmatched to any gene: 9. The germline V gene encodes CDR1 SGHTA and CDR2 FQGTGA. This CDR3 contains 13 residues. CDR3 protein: CASSPRGGWVQFF. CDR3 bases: TGTGCCAGCAGCCCCCGGGGGGGGTGGGTGCAGTTCTTC. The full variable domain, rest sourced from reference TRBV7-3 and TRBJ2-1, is GAGVSQTPSNKVTEKGKYVELRCDPISGHTALYWYRQSLGQGPEFLIYFQGTGAADDSGLPNDRFFAVRPEGSVSTLKIQRTERGDSAVYLCASSPRGGWVQFFGPGTRLTVL.

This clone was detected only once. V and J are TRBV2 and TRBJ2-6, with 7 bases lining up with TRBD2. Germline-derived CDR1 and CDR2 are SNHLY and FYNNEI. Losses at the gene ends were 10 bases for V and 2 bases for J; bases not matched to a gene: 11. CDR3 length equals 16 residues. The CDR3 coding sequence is TGTGCCATCGGGAGGCCCGGCCCCCCTGGGGCCAACGTCCTGACTTTC. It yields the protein CAIGRPGPPGANVLTF.

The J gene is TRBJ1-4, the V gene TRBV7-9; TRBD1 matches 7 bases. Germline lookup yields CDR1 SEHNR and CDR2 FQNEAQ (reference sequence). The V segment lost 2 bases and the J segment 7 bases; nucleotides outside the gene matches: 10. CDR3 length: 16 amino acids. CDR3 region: CASSLIAGTDLEKLFF. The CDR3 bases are TGTGCCAGCAGCTTAATCGCGGGGACAGACCTTGAAAAACTGTTTTTT.

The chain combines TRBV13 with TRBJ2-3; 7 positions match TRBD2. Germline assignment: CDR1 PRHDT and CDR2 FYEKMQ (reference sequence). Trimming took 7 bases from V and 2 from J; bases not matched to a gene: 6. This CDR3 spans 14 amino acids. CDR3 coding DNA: TGTGCCAGCACGGCTAGCGGACCCACAGATACGCAGTATTTT. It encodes CASTASGPTDTQYF. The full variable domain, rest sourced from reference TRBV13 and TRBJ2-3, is AAGVIQSPRHLIKEKRETATLKCYPIPRHDTVYWYQQGPGQDPQFLISFYEKMQSDKGSIPDRFSAQQFSDYHSELNMSSLELGDSALYFCASTASGPTDTQYFGPGTRLTVL.

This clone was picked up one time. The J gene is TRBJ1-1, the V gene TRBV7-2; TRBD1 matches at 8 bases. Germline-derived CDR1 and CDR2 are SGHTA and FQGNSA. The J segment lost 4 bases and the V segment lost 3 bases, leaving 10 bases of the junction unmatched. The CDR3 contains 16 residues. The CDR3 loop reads CASSFGTGILSTEAFF. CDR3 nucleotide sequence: TGTGCCAGCAGCTTCGGGACAGGCATCTTAAGCACTGAAGCTTTCTTT.

In DNA form, the CDR3 reads TGTGCCAGCAGCCCCGACGCGAGCTCCTATAATTCACCCCTCCACTTT. Its protein product is CASSPDASSYNSPLHF. The rearrangement links TRBV5-8 to TRBJ1-6; D unresolved. V shed 4 bases and J shed 0 bases, with 11 bases lying between them. This CDR3 contains 16 residues. Germline CDR1 SGHTS, CDR2 YDEGEE.

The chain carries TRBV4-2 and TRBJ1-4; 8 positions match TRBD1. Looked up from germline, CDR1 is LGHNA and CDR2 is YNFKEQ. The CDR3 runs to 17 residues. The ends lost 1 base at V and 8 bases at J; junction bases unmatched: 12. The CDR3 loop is CASSQAPWRTGREKLFF. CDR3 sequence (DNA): TGTGCCAGCAGCCAAGCCCCCTGGAGGACAGGGCGCGAAAAACTGTTTTTT.

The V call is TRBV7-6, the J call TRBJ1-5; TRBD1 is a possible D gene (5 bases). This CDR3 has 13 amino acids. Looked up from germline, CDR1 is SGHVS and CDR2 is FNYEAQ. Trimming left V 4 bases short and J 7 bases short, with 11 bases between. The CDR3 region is CASSWGRGQPQHF. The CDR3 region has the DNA TGTGCCAGCAGCTGGGGCCGGGGCCAGCCCCAGCATTTT.

The CDR3 coding sequence is TGTGCCAGCAGCCTACAGGGACAAGCCAAAAACATTCAGTACTTC. Protein: CASSLQGQAKNIQYF. The gene calls are TRBV11-2 and TRBJ2-4; weak D call: TRBD1 (6 bases). The CDR3 covers 15 residues. CDR1 is SGHAT, CDR2 FQNNGV, per germline. Trimming pared 5 bases from V and 0 bases from J, leaving 11 bases between.

The CDR3 is CASSLMVGDQPQHF. For the CDR3, the DNA is TGCGCCAGCAGCCTAATGGTAGGGGATCAGCCCCAGCATTTT. The chain joins TRBV5-1 to TRBJ1-5, with D possibly TRBD1 on 5 matching bases. The ends were cut back, 4 bases at V and 5 bases at J, with 13 bases in the middle. The germline V gene has CDR1 SGHRS and CDR2 YFSETQ. The CDR3 is 14 amino acids.

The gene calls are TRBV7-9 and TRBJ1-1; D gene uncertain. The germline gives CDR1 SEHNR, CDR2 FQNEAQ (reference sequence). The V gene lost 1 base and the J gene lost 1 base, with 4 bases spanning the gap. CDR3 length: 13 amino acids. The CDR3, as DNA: TGTGCCAGCAGCTTAGTCCCGAACACTGAAGCTTTCTTT. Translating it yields CASSLVPNTEAFF.

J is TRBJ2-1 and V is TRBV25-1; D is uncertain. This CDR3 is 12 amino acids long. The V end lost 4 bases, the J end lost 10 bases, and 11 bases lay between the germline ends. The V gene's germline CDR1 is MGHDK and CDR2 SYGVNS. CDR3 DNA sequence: TGTGCCAGCAGTGGACGTACGGTGGAGCAGTTCTTC. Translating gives CASSGRTVEQFF.

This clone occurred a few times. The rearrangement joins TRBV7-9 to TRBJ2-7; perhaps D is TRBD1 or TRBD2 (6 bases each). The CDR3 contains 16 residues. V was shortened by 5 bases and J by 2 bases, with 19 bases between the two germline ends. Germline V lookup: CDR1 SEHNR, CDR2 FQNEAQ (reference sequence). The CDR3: CASSAPQGGLTYEQYF. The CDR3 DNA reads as TGTGCCAGCAGCGCTCCACAAGGGGGGTTAACCTACGAGCAGTACTTC.

The CDR3 is CASRPMMSSGSYNEQFF. The CDR3 DNA sequence: TGTGCCAGCAGACCGATGATGAGCAGCGGGAGTTACAATGAGCAGTTCTTC. The rearrangement links TRBV2 to TRBJ2-1, with 8 nucleotides matching TRBD2. CDR1 and CDR2 from the germline V gene are SNHLY and FYNNEI. V lost 6 bases, J lost 4 bases, and 14 bases stayed unmatched. The CDR3 covers 17 residues.

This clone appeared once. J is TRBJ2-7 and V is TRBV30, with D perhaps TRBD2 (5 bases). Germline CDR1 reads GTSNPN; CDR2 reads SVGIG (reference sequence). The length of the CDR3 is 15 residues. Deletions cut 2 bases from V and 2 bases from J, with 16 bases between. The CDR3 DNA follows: TGTGCCTGGAGTAACCAAGAACTAGGCCCCTACGAGCAGTACTTC. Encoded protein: CAWSNQELGPYEQYF.

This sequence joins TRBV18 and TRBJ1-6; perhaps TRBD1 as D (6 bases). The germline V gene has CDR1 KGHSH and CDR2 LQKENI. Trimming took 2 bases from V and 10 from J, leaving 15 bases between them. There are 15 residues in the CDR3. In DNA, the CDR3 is TGTGCCAGCTCACCAAGGAACACAGGGAACTCACCCCTCCACTTT. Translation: CASSPRNTGNSPLHF.

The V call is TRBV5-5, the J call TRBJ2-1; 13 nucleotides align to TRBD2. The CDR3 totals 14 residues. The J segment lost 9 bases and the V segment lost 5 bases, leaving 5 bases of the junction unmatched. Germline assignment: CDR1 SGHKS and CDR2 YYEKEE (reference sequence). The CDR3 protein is CASSSRTSGGEQFF. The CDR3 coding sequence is TGTGCCAGCAGTTCAAGGACTAGCGGGGGTGAGCAGTTCTTC. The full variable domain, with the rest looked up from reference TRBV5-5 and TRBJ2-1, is DAGVTQSPTHLIKTRGQQVTLRCSPISGHKSVSWYQQVLGQGPQFIFQYYEKEERGRGNFPDRFSARQFPNYSSELNVNALLLGDSALYLCASSSRTSGGEQFFGPGTRLTVL.

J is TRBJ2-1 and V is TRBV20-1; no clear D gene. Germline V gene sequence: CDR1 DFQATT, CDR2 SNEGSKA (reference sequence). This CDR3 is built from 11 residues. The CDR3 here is CREFPRNEQFF. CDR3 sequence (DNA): TGCAGAGAATTTCCTAGAAATGAGCAGTTCTTC.

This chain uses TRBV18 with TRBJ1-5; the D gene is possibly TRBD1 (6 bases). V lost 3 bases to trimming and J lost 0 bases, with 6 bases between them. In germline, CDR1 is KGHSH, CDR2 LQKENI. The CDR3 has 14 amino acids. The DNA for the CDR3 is TGTGCCAGCTCACCGGACAGTAGCAATCAGCCCCAGCATTTT. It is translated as CASSPDSSNQPQHF.

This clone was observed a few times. The CDR3 region has the DNA TGTGCCAGCAGCCGGGTTCTGGGCACTGAAGCTTTCTTT. Translated, it gives CASSRVLGTEAFF. The chain has TRBV6-4 and TRBJ1-1; D is unresolved. The CDR3 totals 13 residues. In germline, CDR1 is MRHNA, CDR2 SNTAGT. The V end was cut by 6 bases, the J end by 4 bases, with 12 bases between.

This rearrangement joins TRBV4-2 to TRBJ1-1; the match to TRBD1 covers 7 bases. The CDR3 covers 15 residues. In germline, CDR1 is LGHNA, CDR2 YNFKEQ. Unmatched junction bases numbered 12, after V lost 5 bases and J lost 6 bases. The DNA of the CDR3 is TGTGCCAGCAGCACACGACAGGGTGAAGGGCCTGAAGCTTTCTTT. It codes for CASSTRQGEGPEAFF.

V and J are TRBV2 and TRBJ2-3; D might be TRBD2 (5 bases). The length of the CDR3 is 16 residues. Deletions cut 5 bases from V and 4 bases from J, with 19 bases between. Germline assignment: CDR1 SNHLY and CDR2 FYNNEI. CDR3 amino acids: CASSLSPLGKADTQYF. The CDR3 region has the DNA TGTGCCAGCAGTCTCTCACCACTAGGTAAAGCAGATACGCAGTATTTT.

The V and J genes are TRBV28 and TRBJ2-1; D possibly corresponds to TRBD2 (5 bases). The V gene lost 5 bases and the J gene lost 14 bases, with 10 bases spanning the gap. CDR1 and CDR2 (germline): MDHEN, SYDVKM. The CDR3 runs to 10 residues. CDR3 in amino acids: CASSRTSKFF. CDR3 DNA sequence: TGTGCCAGCAGTCGGACTTCGAAGTTCTTC.

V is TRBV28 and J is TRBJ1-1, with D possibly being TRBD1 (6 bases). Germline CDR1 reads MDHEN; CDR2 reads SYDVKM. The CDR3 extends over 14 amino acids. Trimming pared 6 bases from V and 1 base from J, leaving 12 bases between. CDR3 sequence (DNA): TGTGCCAGCAGGCTGTTAGGGGGGAACACTGAAGCTTTCTTT. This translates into CASRLLGGNTEAFF. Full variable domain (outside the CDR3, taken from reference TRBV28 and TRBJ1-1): DVKVTQSSRYLVKRTGEKVFLECVQDMDHENMFWYRQDPGLGLRLIYFSYDVKMKEKGDIPEGYSVSREKKERFSLILESASTNQTSMYLCASRLLGGNTEAFFGQGTRLTVV.

In DNA form, the CDR3 reads TGTGCCAGCAGTTTAACGACAGGGGTAAGATTAGGGGAGCAGTTCTTC. Translation: CASSLTTGVRLGEQFF. This rearrangement joins TRBV28 to TRBJ2-1; TRBD1 matches 8 bases. Germline CDR1 MDHEN, CDR2 SYDVKM. The CDR3 sequence is 16 residues long. With 2 bases clipped from V and 10 bases from J, the junction kept 13 bases outside the gene matches.

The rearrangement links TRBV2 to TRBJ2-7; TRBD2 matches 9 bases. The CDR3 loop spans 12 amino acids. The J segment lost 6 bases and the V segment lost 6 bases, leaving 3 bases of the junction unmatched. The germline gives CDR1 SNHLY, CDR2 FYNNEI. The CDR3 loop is CASRLAGAEQYF. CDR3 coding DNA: TGTGCCAGCAGATTAGCGGGAGCCGAGCAGTACTTC.

CDR3 in amino acids: CSVVYENTEAFF. CDR3 sequence (DNA): TGCAGCGTTGTATACGAGAACACTGAAGCTTTCTTT. V is TRBV29-1 and J is TRBJ1-1; the D is unclear. CDR3 length: 12 amino acids. Trimming left V 4 bases short and J 1 base short, with 7 bases between. Germline V gene sequence: CDR1 SQVTM, CDR2 ANQGSEA.